This T cell receptor (beta chain) was sequenced for a study of a mutant IDH1 vaccine in newly diagnosed glioma. Study context: Patients began vaccination 4-6 weeks after radiotherapy alone, or with temozolomide cycles. It was radiotherapy, temozolomide, or both that patients received previously, with most receiving both. Study findings and constraints: Pseudoprogression seemingly bore no relation to changes in top peripheral T cell clonotypes.

The V end lost 3 bases, the J end lost 6 bases, and 12 bases lay between the germline ends. Germline loops: CDR1 SGHDT, CDR2 YYEEEE. The CDR3 is 13 residues long. Stated time point: week 23, last vaccination. In every dose of vaccine, 300 ug of mutant IDH1 20-mer peptide was given alongside topical imiquimod. TCRdb's copy holds only in-frame clones and misses some; the assay was immunoSEQ multiplex PCR. Here the sample spans about 41,000 clones, 60% to 85% being singletons. About this clone itself: Antigen specificity is unknown.

The source of this sequence is a woman between 35 and 50 years old with glioma. Some clones in this sample may be carry-over from other donors' samples. The chain links TRBV5-6 to TRBJ1-1; TRBD1 is a possible D gene (5 bases). Here the sequenced sample was PBMCs, taken from a glioma patient whose treatment included an IDH1 peptide vaccine. The CDR3 loop is CASSSTTGSEAFF. Here the CDR3 DNA reads TGTGCCAGCAGCTCCACTACAGGATCTGAAGCTTTCTTT.